This T cell receptor (beta chain) was identified in a study of early T cells in non-severe SARS-CoV-2 infection. Study-wide background: Sequencing input comprised bulk RNA from unsorted whole blood; chain pairing was not available. Regarding the study as a whole: The study's VDJdb matching favored anti-spike CD8 responses and missed private and CD4 specificities.

V was shortened by 6 bases and J by 0 bases, with 12 bases between the two germline ends. Germline V gives CDR1 LGHNT, CDR2 FRNRAP. CDR3 length: 16 amino acids. The protocol attached unique molecular identifiers to individual cDNA molecules. TCRdb ran MiXCR on the 5' RACE reads and lists one entry per CDR3 protein. The table has 40,000 to 55,000 distinct CDR3 sequences, 3% to 4% seen once. This clonotype has a count of ten or more. Its target is unknown. The TCR comes from an adult who was a healthcare worker with PCR-confirmed SARS-CoV-2 infection or an uninfected control (not recorded which). Sequences were obtained from whole blood. This chain joins TRBV12-5 and TRBJ1-6; D is uncertain. CDR3 bases: TGTGCTAGTGGACGCGCCTTGAGCTCCTATAATTCACCCCTCCACTTT. This gives the protein CASGRALSSYNSPLHF.